The 10 T cell receptor beta chains below all came from one sample that was sequenced in a study of T-cell reconstitution after alpha-beta-depleted transplantation in children. The authors prepared the TCRbeta library with unique molecular identifiers. TCRdb ran MiXCR on the PCR reads and lists one entry per CDR3 protein. Here the sample spans approximately 980,000 distinct CDR3 sequences, roughly 29% being singletons. Here the sequenced sample was PBMCs, mostly from graft donor cells, taken 360 days after TCRalphabeta/CD19-depleted stem cell transplant. The receptors stem from a boy under two years old who had a stem cell transplant for SCID, so the T cells may come from the graft donor.

This rearrangement joins TRBV12-3 or TRBV12-4 to TRBJ1-5, with a weak D call TRBD1 (6 bases). The CDR3 is 14 amino acids. Trimming left V 3 bases short and J 9 bases short, with 15 bases between. Written as DNA, the CDR3 is TGTGCCAGCAGTTTCCGCGTCAGGGGAGGGCCCCAGCATTTT. Translation gives CASSFRVRGGPQHF.

This chain uses TRBV4-2 with TRBJ2-1; 12 bases map to TRBD2. CDR1 is LGHNA, CDR2 YNFKEQ, per germline. This CDR3 is built from 18 residues. J gave up 8 bases and V 1 base, and 12 bases lay outside the gene matches. CDR3 region: CASSQAGTSGQLVDEQFF. The CDR3 coding sequence is TGTGCCAGCAGCCAAGCGGGGACTAGCGGGCAATTGGTCGATGAGCAGTTCTTC.

V usage is TRBV11-2 and J usage is TRBJ2-7; 10 bases match TRBD2. CDR3 length: 18 residues. Unmatched junction bases numbered 10, after V lost 0 bases and J lost 2 bases. The germline V gene has CDR1 SGHAT and CDR2 FQNNGV. CDR3 sequence (DNA): TGTGCCAGCAGCTTAGATCGGTCTAGCGGGGGTGTCCCCTACGAGCAGTACTTC. This encodes CASSLDRSSGGVPYEQYF.

This clonotype appeared a few times. CDR3 sequence reads: CSASVSGEGETQYF. The CDR3 nucleotides are TGCAGTGCTAGTGTATCAGGGGAGGGAGAGACCCAGTACTTC. V gene TRBV20-1 combines with J gene TRBJ2-5; D might be TRBD2 (7 bases). The CDR3 is 14 residues long. Trimming pared 3 bases from V and 4 bases from J, leaving 15 bases between. Germline lookup yields CDR1 DFQATT and CDR2 SNEGSKA (reference sequence).

This chain links TRBV24-1 with TRBJ2-4, with 8 bases fitting TRBD2. V was pared by 10 bases and J by 0 bases, with 16 bases of the junction left unmatched. The germline V gene has CDR1 KGHDR and CDR2 SFDVKD. The CDR3 consists of 18 residues. The CDR3 coding sequence is TGTGCCACAGAGGGGAGCGGGGGAGCTGGCCTAGCCAAAAACATTCAGTACTTC. As protein: CATEGSGGAGLAKNIQYF.

The rearrangement links TRBV7-9 to TRBJ1-2, with unresolved D. V lost 4 bases and J 4 bases, leaving 13 bases between the germline ends. The CDR3 sequence is 14 residues long. In germline, CDR1 is SEHNR, CDR2 FQNEAQ (reference sequence). CDR3 coding DNA: TGTGCCAGCAGCTCCCCGTTGGACCGCTATGGCTACACCTTC. This gives the protein CASSSPLDRYGYTF.

Written as DNA, the CDR3 is TGTGCCAGCAGTTTGTCGTCCTTTACCCCAAACACCTTC. Translation: CASSLSSFTPNTF. The rearrangement links TRBV28 to TRBJ1-2, with unresolved D. V lost 3 bases, J lost 12 bases, and 17 bases lay in between. Per the germline V gene, CDR1 is MDHEN and CDR2 is SYDVKM. This CDR3 is 13 amino acids long.

The chain joins TRBV20-1 to TRBJ1-2; the match to TRBD1 covers 10 bases. This CDR3 has 15 residues. Germline CDR1 and CDR2: DFQATT and SNEGSKA (reference sequence). V shed 1 base, J shed 4 bases, and the junction held 6 bases outside the gene matches. The CDR3 protein is CSARVWRQGAYGYTF. The CDR3 nucleotides read TGCAGTGCTAGAGTGTGGCGACAGGGGGCCTATGGCTACACCTTC.

A few counts support this clonotype. The chain recombines TRBV15 with TRBJ2-5, with 9 bases lining up with TRBD2. CDR1 and CDR2 from the germline V gene are LNHNV and YYDKDF (reference sequence). Trimming cost V 2 bases and J 1 base; bases outside gene matches: 2. The CDR3 has 15 residues. CDR3 sequence: CATSRRGLAQETQYF. The CDR3 bases are TGTGCCACCAGCAGAAGGGGACTAGCCCAAGAGACCCAGTACTTC.

V is TRBV7-9 and J is TRBJ2-7, with 9 bases aligning to TRBD1. Germline CDR1 and CDR2: SEHNR and FQNEAQ (reference sequence). The CDR3 is 15 residues long. V lost 5 bases and J lost 0; bases outside the gene matches: 5. The CDR3 DNA reads TGTGCCAGCAGCGGGGGACAGGGTATCTCCTACGAGCAGTACTTC. Protein product: CASSGGQGISYEQYF.